Detailed here is one T cell receptor (beta chain). The antigen remains unidentified. This entry belongs to a study of T cell responses to AZD1222 COVID-19 vaccine. Assay used: immunoSEQ multiplex PCR; TCRdb lists only in-frame clones, some missing. The sample comprises some 110,000 clones, 80% to 90% of which are singletons, and approximately 10% rests with the top ten. Findings and caveats of the study: Baseline serostatus was positive in only a handful of AZD1222 recipients. Most donors were white British, females outnumbered males, and clonal diversity was possibly underestimated. Targets within unmutated variant regions were reportedly found for nearly half of spike-specific TCRs.

With 3 bases removed from V and 2 bases from J, the gap between germline ends came to 10 bases. This CDR3 is 14 amino acids long. CDR1 is SEHNR and CDR2 is FQNEAQ in the germline V gene (reference sequence). The sequenced sample was peripheral blood, obtained on day 0 of AZD1222 vaccination. This chain connects TRBV7-9 to TRBJ1-1, with D maybe TRBD1 (5 bases). The receptor's source is an adult in good health. CDR3 sequence reads: CASSLGEGNTEAFF. CDR3 nucleotide sequence: TGTGCCAGCAGCTTGGGGGAAGGAAACACTGAAGCTTTCTTT.